The 22 T cell receptor beta chains below come from one sample, sequenced in a study of siplizumab effects on memory and regulatory T cells. TCRdb's table, derived via immunoSEQ multiplex PCR, lists solely in-frame clones and lacks some. The repertoire holds some 87,000 clones, with 90% as singletons. Sequences were obtained from CD4+ T cells sorted from blood. The origin of the receptors is a human donor in good health.

The V and J genes are TRBV6-1 and TRBJ1-1; no clear D gene. V lost 0 bases, J lost 10 bases, and 21 bases lay in between. CDR3 size: 16 residues. In germline, CDR1 is MNHNS, CDR2 SASEGT. CDR3 DNA sequence: TGTGCCAGCAGTGAAGCCGCTCTTGGTTCCGGCAGGAGAGCTTTCTTT. Its protein is CASSEAALGSGRRAFF.

The chain links TRBV5-1 to TRBJ2-1; the D is unclear. The germline gives CDR1 SGHRS, CDR2 YFSETQ. V lost 1 base, J lost 5 bases, and 13 bases lay in between. The CDR3 is 15 residues long. CDR3 in DNA: TGCGCCAGCAGCTTGATGTCCCGAGCCGACAATGAGCAGTTCTTC. Translation: CASSLMSRADNEQFF.

The V gene is TRBV15, the J gene TRBJ2-7; no clear D. There are 15 residues in the CDR3. The V gene's germline CDR1 is LNHNV and CDR2 YYDKDF (reference sequence). Trimming left V 1 base short and J 0 bases short, with 10 bases between. DNA of the CDR3: TGTGCCACCAGCAGAGGTATAGAGAGCTCCTACGAGCAGTACTTC. Protein sequence: CATSRGIESSYEQYF.

The CDR3 region is CASSAGWGISREKLFF. The CDR3 DNA follows: TGTGCCAGCAGTGCCGGGTGGGGAATATCTAGAGAAAAACTGTTTTTT. The V gene is TRBV6-1, the J gene TRBJ1-4; D unresolved. This CDR3 is built from 16 residues. CDR1 and CDR2 (germline): MNHNS, SASEGT. V lost 4 bases to trimming and J lost 8 bases, with 20 bases between them.

The chain uses TRBV27 and TRBJ2-7, with a tentative D call TRBD2 (7 bases). This CDR3 contains 17 residues. V shed 6 bases and J shed 2 bases, with 23 bases lying between them. The germline CDR1 and CDR2 sequences are MNHEY and SMNVEV (reference sequence). CDR3 residues: CASSRQGGAGTTYEQYF. The CDR3 bases are TGTGCCAGCAGCCGACAAGGGGGGGCAGGGACAACCTACGAGCAGTACTTC.

The CDR3 spells CAISVRGNEQFF. The CDR3 coding sequence is TGTGCCATCTCAGTCAGGGGCAATGAGCAGTTCTTC. The rearrangement uses TRBV10-3 and TRBJ2-1, with D possibly TRBD1 on 6 matching bases. The CDR3 has 12 amino acids. Germline CDR1 is ENHRY and CDR2 is SYGVKD. Trimming removed 8 bases from V and 6 bases from J, with 11 bases in between.

The CDR3 here is CASSGDRGNYGYTF. The CDR3 DNA follows: TGCGCCAGCAGCGGGGACAGGGGGAACTATGGCTACACCTTC. This chain connects TRBV5-1 to TRBJ1-2; 11 bases are a match to TRBD1. Germline V gives CDR1 SGHRS, CDR2 YFSETQ. V was pared by 4 bases and J by 2 bases, with 1 base of the junction left unmatched. This CDR3 region has 14 residues.

This rearrangement joins TRBV19 to TRBJ2-2; D is ambiguous. Germline values: CDR1 LNHDA, CDR2 SQIVND (reference sequence). This CDR3 contains 15 residues. V lost 5 bases and J lost 6, with 16 bases in between. This CDR3 is CASSSLLGVAGELFF. For the CDR3, the DNA is TGTGCCAGTAGTTCCCTCCTAGGAGTCGCCGGGGAGCTGTTTTTT. Supplemented by reference TRBV19 and TRBJ2-2, the full variable domain reads DGGITQSPKYLFRKEGQNVTLSCEQNLNHDAMYWYRQDPGQGLRLIYYSQIVNDFQKGDIAEGYSVSREKKESFPLTVTSAQKNPTAFYLCASSSLLGVAGELFFGEGSRLTVL.

The rearrangement links TRBV7-3 to TRBJ2-1; 10 bases map to TRBD2. Trimming cost V 5 bases and J 6 bases; bases outside gene matches: 10. This CDR3 has 16 residues. Germline V gene data show CDR1 as SGHTA and CDR2 as FQGTGA. CDR3 region: CASSRGLAGDGNEQFF. CDR3 in DNA: TGTGCCAGCAGCAGGGGCCTAGCGGGAGATGGCAATGAGCAGTTCTTC.

The chain is built from TRBV2 and TRBJ1-5, with D maybe TRBD1 (5 bases). Germline assignment: CDR1 SNHLY and CDR2 FYNNEI. V lost 4 bases and J 0 bases, leaving 10 bases between the germline ends. This CDR3 comprises 15 residues. The CDR3 DNA reads as TGTGCCAGCAGTGGACCAGGGATTAGCAATCAGCCCCAGCATTTT. Residues: CASSGPGISNQPQHF.

The gene calls are TRBV4-3 and TRBJ2-3; maybe TRBD2 (5 bases). The CDR3 has 15 amino acids. Germline lookup yields CDR1 LGHNA and CDR2 YSLEER. The ends were cut back, 0 bases at V and 6 bases at J, with 13 bases in the middle. Written as DNA, the CDR3 is TGCGCCAGCAGCCAAGATATAATAGCGCGGGATACGCAGTATTTT. Protein sequence: CASSQDIIARDTQYF.

V and J are TRBV5-8 and TRBJ2-5; D not resolved. The length of the CDR3 is 15 residues. Germline loops: CDR1 SGHTS, CDR2 YDEGEE. The V and J ends lost 4 bases and 5 bases respectively, with 18 bases between them. CDR3 region: CASSGATGGWETQYF. The CDR3 DNA is TGTGCCAGCAGCGGCGCGACGGGTGGGTGGGAGACCCAGTACTTC.

This clone was counted a few times. V and J are TRBV30 and TRBJ1-1; the D is unclear. The V end lost 1 base, the J end lost 1 base, and 7 bases lay between the germline ends. CDR3 size: 13 residues. The germline V gene has CDR1 GTSNPN and CDR2 SVGIG (reference sequence). The CDR3 DNA follows: TGTGCCTGGAGTGGCGGTGGGAACACTGAAGCTTTCTTT. Protein product: CAWSGGGNTEAFF.

The rearrangement uses TRBV29-1 and TRBJ2-7; no definite D call. This CDR3 is built from 13 residues. Germline CDR1 reads SQVTM; CDR2 reads ANQGSEA. Trimming left V 6 bases short and J 5 bases short, with 17 bases between. In DNA form, the CDR3 reads TGCAGCGTCCGACATCCCTCCATCAACGAGCAGTACTTC. Translated, it gives CSVRHPSINEQYF.

The J gene is TRBJ2-7, the V gene TRBV30, with 9 positions matching TRBD1. This CDR3 region has 12 residues. J was trimmed by 6 bases and V by 1 base; bases with no gene match: 1. In germline, CDR1 is GTSNPN, CDR2 SVGIG (reference sequence). Written as DNA, the CDR3 is TGTGCCTGGAGTGGGGACAGGGCCGAGCAGTACTTC. Its protein is CAWSGDRAEQYF.

CDR3 protein: CASSPRLAGGNNEQFF. As DNA, the CDR3 is TGTGCCAGCTCACCACGTCTAGCGGGAGGGAACAATGAGCAGTTCTTC. The rearrangement uses TRBV18 and TRBJ2-1; 12 positions match TRBD2. J was trimmed by 5 bases and V by 1 base; bases with no gene match: 3. This CDR3 has 16 amino acids. Germline CDR1 reads KGHSH; CDR2 reads LQKENI.

The chain combines TRBV10-3 with TRBJ2-1, with 16 bases identical to TRBD2. Germline CDR1 and CDR2: ENHRY and SYGVKD. Losses at the gene ends were 10 bases for V and 15 bases for J; bases not matched to a gene: 6. CDR3 length: 12 amino acids. This CDR3 is CATGTSGRALFF. The CDR3 DNA sequence: TGTGCCACCGGGACTAGCGGGAGGGCCCTGTTCTTC.

The chain has TRBV6-5 and TRBJ2-6, with 7 nucleotides matching TRBD1. The CDR3 loop spans 16 amino acids. Unmatched junction bases numbered 2, after V lost 0 bases and J lost 3 bases. CDR1 MNHEY and CDR2 SVGAGI come from the germline V gene. CDR3 protein: CASSYSRGLGANVLTF. Here the CDR3 DNA reads TGTGCCAGCAGTTACTCGAGGGGGCTTGGGGCCAACGTCCTGACTTTC.

V gene TRBV7-6 combines with J gene TRBJ2-5; TRBD2 matches 9 bases. V was pared by 1 base and J by 4 bases, with 10 bases of the junction left unmatched. Germline V lookup: CDR1 SGHVS, CDR2 FNYEAQ. The CDR3 contains 17 residues. The CDR3 loop reads CASSLVIGGGGGETQYF. CDR3 DNA sequence: TGTGCCAGCAGCTTAGTTATTGGCGGGGGGGGAGGAGAGACCCAGTACTTC.

V is TRBV7-2 and J is TRBJ2-5, with D tentatively TRBD1 (5 bases). This CDR3 is built from 16 residues. Deletions cut 2 bases from V and 4 bases from J, with 17 bases between. Germline V lookup: CDR1 SGHTA, CDR2 FQGNSA. The CDR3 region is CASSLNLAQGGETQYF. CDR3 DNA sequence: TGTGCCAGCAGCTTAAACTTGGCGCAGGGCGGAGAGACCCAGTACTTC.

J is TRBJ2-7 and V is TRBV15; D is uncertain. CDR1 and CDR2 (germline): LNHNV, YYDKDF (reference sequence). The length of the CDR3 is 14 residues. Deletions cut 0 bases from V and 1 base from J, with 7 bases between. The CDR3 sequence: CATSRDGGSYEQYF. In nucleotides, the CDR3 is TGTGCCACCAGCAGAGATGGTGGTTCCTACGAGCAGTACTTC. The full variable domain, with the rest looked up from reference TRBV15 and TRBJ2-7, is DAMVIQNPRYQVTQFGKPVTLSCSQTLNHNVMYWYQQKSSQAPKLLFHYYDKDFNNEADTPDNFQSRRPNTSFCFLDIRSPGLGDTAMYLCATSRDGGSYEQYFGPGTRLTVT.

V usage is TRBV10-3 and J usage is TRBJ2-5; possibly TRBD1 for D (7 bases). Germline V gene data show CDR1 as ENHRY and CDR2 as SYGVKD. This CDR3 comprises 15 residues. Trimming took off 2 bases at V and 3 bases at J, with 13 bases between the two ends. The CDR3 here is CAISEGGTAKETQYF. CDR3 coding DNA: TGTGCCATCAGTGAGGGGGGGACAGCCAAAGAGACCCAGTACTTC.